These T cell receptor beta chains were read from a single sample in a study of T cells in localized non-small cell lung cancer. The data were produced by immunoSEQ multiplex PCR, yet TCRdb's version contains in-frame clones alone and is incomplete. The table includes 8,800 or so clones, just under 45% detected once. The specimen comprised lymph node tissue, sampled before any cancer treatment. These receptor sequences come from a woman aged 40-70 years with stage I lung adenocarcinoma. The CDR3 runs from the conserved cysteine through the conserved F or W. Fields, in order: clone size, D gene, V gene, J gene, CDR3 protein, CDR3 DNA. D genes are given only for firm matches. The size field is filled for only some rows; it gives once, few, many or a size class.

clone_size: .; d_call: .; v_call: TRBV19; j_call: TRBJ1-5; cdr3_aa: CASSMQQLNQPQHF; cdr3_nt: TGTGCCAGTAGTATGCAACAGTTAAATCAGCCCCAGCATTTT
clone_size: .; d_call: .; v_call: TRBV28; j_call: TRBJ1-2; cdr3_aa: CASSSPETGFYYGYTF; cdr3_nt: TGTGCCAGCAGTTCCCCCGAGACAGGATTTTACTATGGCTACACCTTC
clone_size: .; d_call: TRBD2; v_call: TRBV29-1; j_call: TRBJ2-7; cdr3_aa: CSVVAGGNIYEQYF; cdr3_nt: TGCAGCGTTGTGGCGGGGGGTAACATCTACGAGCAGTACTTC
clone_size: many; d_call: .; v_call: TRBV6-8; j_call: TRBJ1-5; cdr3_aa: CASSYLFLGIQPQHF; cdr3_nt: TGTGCCAGCAGTTACCTTTTCCTTGGCATTCAGCCCCAGCATTTT
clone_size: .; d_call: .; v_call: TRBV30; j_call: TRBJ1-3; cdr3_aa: CAWSKGRTSSGNTIYF; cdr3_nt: TGTGCCTGGAGCAAGGGTCGAACCAGCTCTGGAAACACCATATATTTT
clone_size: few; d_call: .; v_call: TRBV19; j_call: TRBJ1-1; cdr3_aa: CASSITYGPSGTEAFF; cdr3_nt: TGTGCCAGTAGTATAACGTATGGCCCCTCAGGCACTGAAGCTTTCTTT
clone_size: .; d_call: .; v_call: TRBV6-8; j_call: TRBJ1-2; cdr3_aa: CASTPTAGFDYGYTF; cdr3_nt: TGTGCCAGCACCCCCACCGCAGGGTTTGACTATGGCTACACCTTC
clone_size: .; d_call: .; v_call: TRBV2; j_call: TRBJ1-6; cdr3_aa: CASRVDYSLNSPLHF; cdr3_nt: TGTGCCAGCAGAGTAGACTACTCGCTCAATTCACCCCTCCACTTT
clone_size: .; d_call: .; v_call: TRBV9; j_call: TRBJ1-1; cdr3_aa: CASRPQARNTEAFF; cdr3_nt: TGTGCCAGCAGACCCCAGGCCCGAAACACTGAAGCTTTCTTT
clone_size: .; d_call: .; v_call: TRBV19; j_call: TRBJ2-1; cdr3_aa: CASTRDTAYNEQFF; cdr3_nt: TGTGCCAGTACCCGGGACACAGCCTACAATGAGCAGTTCTTC
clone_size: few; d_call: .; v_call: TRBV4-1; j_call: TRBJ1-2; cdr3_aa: CASSQDRGGLNGYTF; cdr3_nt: TGCGCCAGCAGCCAAGATCGGGGAGGGCTGAATGGCTACACCTTC
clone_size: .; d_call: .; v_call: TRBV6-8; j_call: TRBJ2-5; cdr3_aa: CASTLSGTSVEETQYF; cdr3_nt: TGTGCCAGCACCCTGTCCGGGACATCGGTTGAAGAGACCCAGTACTTC
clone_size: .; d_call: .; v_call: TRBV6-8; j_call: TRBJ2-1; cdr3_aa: CASSYGLYNEQFF; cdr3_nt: TGTGCCAGCAGTTACGGTCTATACAATGAGCAGTTCTTC
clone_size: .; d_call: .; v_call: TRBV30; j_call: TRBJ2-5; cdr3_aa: CAYSPGAQETQYF; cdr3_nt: TGTGCCTACTCACCGGGAGCTCAAGAGACCCAGTACTTC
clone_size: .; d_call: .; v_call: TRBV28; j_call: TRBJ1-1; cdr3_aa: CASSPRLTPDTEAFF; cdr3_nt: TGTGCCAGCAGTCCTCGGCTTACTCCTGACACTGAAGCTTTCTTT
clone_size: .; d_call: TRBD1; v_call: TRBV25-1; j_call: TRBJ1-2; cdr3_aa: CASSDGTGDGYTF; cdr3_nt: TGTGCCAGCAGTGACGGGACAGGGGATGGCTACACCTTC
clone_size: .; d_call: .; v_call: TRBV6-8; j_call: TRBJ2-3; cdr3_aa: CATLQRDTDTQYF; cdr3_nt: TGTGCCACCCTACAGAGGGACACAGATACGCAGTATTTT
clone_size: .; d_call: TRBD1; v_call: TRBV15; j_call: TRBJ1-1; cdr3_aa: CATSQTRTGRNTEAFF; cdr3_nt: TGTGCCACCAGTCAGACCCGGACAGGGCGGAACACTGAAGCTTTCTTT
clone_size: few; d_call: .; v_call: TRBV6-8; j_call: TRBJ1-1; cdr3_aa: CAISGQNTEAFF; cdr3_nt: TGTGCCATCAGTGGGCAGAACACTGAAGCTTTCTTT
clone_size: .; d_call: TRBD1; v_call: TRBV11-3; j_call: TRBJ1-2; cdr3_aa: CASSLPGQGNGYTF; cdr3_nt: TGTGCCAGCAGCTTGCCGGGACAGGGGAATGGCTACACCTTC
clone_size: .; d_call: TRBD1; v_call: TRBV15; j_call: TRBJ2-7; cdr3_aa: CTTSMDRGSYEQYF; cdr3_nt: TGTACCACCAGCATGGACAGGGGATCCTACGAGCAGTACTTC
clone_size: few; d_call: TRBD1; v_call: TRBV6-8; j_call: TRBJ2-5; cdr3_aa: CASRETGQGRETQYF; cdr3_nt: TGTGCCAGCAGGGAGACGGGACAGGGGAGAGAGACCCAGTACTTC
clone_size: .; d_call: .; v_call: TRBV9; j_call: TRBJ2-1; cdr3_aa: CASSVDIAGEQFF; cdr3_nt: TGTGCCAGCAGCGTAGATATAGCAGGTGAGCAGTTCTTC
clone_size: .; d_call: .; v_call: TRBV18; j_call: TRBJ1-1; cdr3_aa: CASSPPNDRNEAFF; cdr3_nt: TGTGCCAGCTCACCACCCAACGATCGGAATGAAGCTTTCTTT
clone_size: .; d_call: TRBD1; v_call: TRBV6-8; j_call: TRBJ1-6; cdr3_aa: CATAQGGYNSPLHF; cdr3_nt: TGTGCCACCGCTCAGGGGGGCTATAATTCACCCCTCCACTTT
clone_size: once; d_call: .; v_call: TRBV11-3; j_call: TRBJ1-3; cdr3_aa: CASSSAGDSGNTIYF; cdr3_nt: TGTGCCAGCAGCTCTGCAGGGGATTCTGGAAACACCATATATTTT
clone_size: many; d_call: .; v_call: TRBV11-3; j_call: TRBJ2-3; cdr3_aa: CASSPGYQTDTQYF; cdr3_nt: TGTGCCAGCAGCCCCGGTTACCAGACAGATACGCAGTATTTT
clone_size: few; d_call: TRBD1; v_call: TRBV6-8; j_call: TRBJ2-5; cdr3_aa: CASSRLQGIQETQYF; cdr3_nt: TGTGCCAGCAGCCGCCTACAGGGGATTCAGGAGACCCAGTACTTC
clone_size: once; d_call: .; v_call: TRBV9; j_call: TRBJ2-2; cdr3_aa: CASSEPRDVANTGELFF; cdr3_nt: TGTGCCAGCAGCGAGCCGAGAGATGTAGCGAACACCGGGGAGCTGTTTTTT
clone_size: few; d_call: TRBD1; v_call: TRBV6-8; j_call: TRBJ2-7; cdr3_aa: CAISGIGQGNYEQYF; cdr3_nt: TGTGCCATCAGTGGGATAGGACAGGGGAACTACGAGCAGTACTTC
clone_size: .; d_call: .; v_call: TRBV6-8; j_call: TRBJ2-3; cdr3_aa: CASSYSRDSTDTQYF; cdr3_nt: TGTGCCAGCAGTTACTCAAGAGATAGCACAGATACGCAGTATTTT
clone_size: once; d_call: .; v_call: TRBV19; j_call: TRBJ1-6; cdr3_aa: CASKGRGGNSPLHF; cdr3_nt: TGTGCCAGTAAAGGACGGGGTGGTAATTCACCCCTCCACTTT
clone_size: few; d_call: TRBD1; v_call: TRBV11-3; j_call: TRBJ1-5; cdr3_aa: CASSLDRASVAQHF; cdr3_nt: TGTGCCAGCAGCTTGGACAGGGCCTCCGTGGCCCAGCATTTT
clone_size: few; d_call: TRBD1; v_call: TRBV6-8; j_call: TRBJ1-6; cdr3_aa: CASRDSNSPLHF; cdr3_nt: TGTGCCAGCCGGGACAGTAATTCACCCCTCCACTTT
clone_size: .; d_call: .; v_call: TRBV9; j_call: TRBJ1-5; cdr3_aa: CASSEDVPNSNQPQHF; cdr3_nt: TGTGCCAGCAGTGAAGATGTTCCAAATAGCAATCAGCCCCAGCATTTT
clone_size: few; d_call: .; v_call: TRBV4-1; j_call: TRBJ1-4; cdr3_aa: CASGRGSGLTNEKLFF; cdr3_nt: TGCGCCAGCGGACGAGGGTCAGGGCTAACTAATGAAAAACTGTTTTTT
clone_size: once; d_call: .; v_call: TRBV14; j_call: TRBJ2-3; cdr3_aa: CASSQDLVVVTQYF; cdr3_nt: TGTGCCAGCAGCCAAGATTTAGTAGTCGTTACGCAGTATTTT
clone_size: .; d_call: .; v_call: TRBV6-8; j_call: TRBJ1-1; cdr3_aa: CASRSGRKEAFF; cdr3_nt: TGTGCCAGCAGATCGGGACGTAAAGAAGCTTTCTTT
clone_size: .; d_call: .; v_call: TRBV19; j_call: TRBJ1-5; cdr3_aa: CASDSDASNQPQHF; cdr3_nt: TGTGCCAGTGATTCGGACGCTAGCAATCAGCCCCAGCATTTT
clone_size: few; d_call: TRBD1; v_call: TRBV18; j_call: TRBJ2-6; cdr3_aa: CASSPPGRDRVKGANVLTF; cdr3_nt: TGTGCCAGCTCACCACCGGGGAGGGACAGGGTGAAAGGGGCCAACGTCCTGACTTTC
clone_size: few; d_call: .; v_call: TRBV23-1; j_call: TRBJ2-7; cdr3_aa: CASSQSPAVDSSYEQYF; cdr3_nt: TGCGCCAGCAGCCAATCCCCGGCAGTAGACAGCTCCTACGAGCAGTACTTC
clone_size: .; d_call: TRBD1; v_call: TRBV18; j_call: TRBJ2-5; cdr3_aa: CASSGQGQGETQYF; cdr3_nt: TGTGCCAGCTCAGGACAGGGGCAAGGGGAGACCCAGTACTTC
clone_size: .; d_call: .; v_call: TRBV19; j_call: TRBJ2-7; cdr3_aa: CASSTGNSEQYF; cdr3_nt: TGTGCCAGTAGCACAGGGAACAGCGAGCAGTACTTC
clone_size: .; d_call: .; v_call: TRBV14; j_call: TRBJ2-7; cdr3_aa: CASSRVGGPYEQYF; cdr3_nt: TGTGCCAGCAGCCGCGTGGGGGGCCCCTACGAGCAGTACTTC
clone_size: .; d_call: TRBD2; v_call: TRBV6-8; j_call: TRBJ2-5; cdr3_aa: CAISGTSGGARSETQYF; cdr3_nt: TGTGCCATCAGTGGGACTAGCGGGGGGGCGAGGTCTGAGACCCAGTACTTC
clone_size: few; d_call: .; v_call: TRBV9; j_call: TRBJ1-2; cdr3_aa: CASSEWGAYGYTF; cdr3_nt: TGTGCCAGCAGTGAATGGGGGGCCTATGGCTACACCTTC
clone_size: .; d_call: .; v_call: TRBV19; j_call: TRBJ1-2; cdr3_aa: CASRQGRNYGYTF; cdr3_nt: TGTGCCAGTAGACAGGGAAGGAACTATGGCTACACCTTC
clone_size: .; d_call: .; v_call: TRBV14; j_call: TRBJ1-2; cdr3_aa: CASSQGGTGYTF; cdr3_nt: TGTGCCAGCAGCCAGGGGGGGACTGGCTACACTTTC
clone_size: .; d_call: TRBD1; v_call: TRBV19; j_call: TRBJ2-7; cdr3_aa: CASSTGTASYEQYF; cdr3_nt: TGTGCCAGTAGTACCGGGACAGCCTCCTACGAGCAGTACTTC